Each of the 17 T cell receptor beta chains below was sequenced from the same sample in a study of CD8+CD57+ T cells in acquired aplastic anemia. In patients chosen for sequencing, flow cytometry had shown CD8+CD57+ cell expansion. The template for TCR beta VDJ and CDR3 sequence profiling was genomic DNA. From the reads, TCRdb called clonotypes with MiXCR, one entry per CDR3 protein. This table holds about 240,000 distinct CDR3 sequences, around half found once. Sequencing was performed on sorted CD4+, CD8+, or CD8+CD57+ T cells (not recorded which) from PBMCs. The source of these receptors is a human donor with aplastic anemia.

This clonotype was counted many times. The chain carries TRBV7-8 and TRBJ2-5; either TRBD1 or TRBD2 may fit D (5 bases each). The CDR3 contains 15 residues. Germline CDR1 and CDR2: SGHVS and FQNEAQ. V was trimmed by 7 bases and J by 7 bases, leaving 22 bases between them. This CDR3 reads CASIDRQTPRGTQYF. The CDR3 region has the DNA TGTGCCAGCATCGACCGACAGACACCTCGGGGGACCCAGTACTTC.

This chain's CDR3 is CASSPTQLAGEQETQYF. The CDR3 DNA sequence: TGTGCCAGCAGCCCGACACAACTAGCGGGGGAGCAAGAGACCCAGTACTTC. The chain employs TRBV7-2 and TRBJ2-5, with 11 nucleotides matching TRBD2. Germline CDR1 reads SGHTA; CDR2 reads FQGNSA. The CDR3 totals 17 residues. The V gene end was trimmed by 5 bases and the J gene end by 2 bases; junction bases not matched to a gene: 10.

This clonotype was detected once. The junction shows a germline mismatch at one end, possibly a read error. The chain links TRBV10-3 to TRBJ1-6; weak D call: TRBD1 (6 bases). CDR1 is ENHRY, CDR2 SYGVKD, per germline. This CDR3 is built from 13 residues. The CDR3 DNA sequence: TGTGCCATCAGTGAGTCGGGGGCCCACGTCCTTGACTTT. It yields the protein CAISESGAHVLDF.

The chain has TRBV7-9 and TRBJ1-6; tentatively, D is TRBD1 (6 bases). The CDR3 is 15 amino acids. Per the germline V gene, CDR1 is SEHNR and CDR2 is FQNEAQ (reference sequence). V was shortened by 2 bases and J by 12 bases, with 17 bases between the two germline ends. The DNA of the CDR3 is TGTGCCAGCAGCTTACAGGACACAGGGCGGGTACCCCTCCACTTT. It specifies CASSLQDTGRVPLHF.

At least ten counts were recorded for this clonotype. The chain combines TRBV9 with TRBJ2-1; TRBD1 matches 8 bases. Germline V gene data show CDR1 as SGDLS and CDR2 as YYNGEE. The CDR3 totals 15 residues. V was pared by 3 bases and J by 7 bases, with 9 bases of the junction left unmatched. The CDR3 loop is CASSARTGSGNEQFF. The CDR3 DNA sequence: TGTGCCAGCAGCGCCCGGACAGGGTCTGGGAATGAGCAGTTCTTC.

V gene TRBV6-6 combines with J gene TRBJ1-2; 10 bases line up with TRBD1. Germline V gene data show CDR1 as MNHNY and CDR2 as SVGAGI (reference sequence). The CDR3 totals 17 residues. The junction had 17 bases not matched to a gene; V was cut back by 6 bases and J by 7 bases. CDR3 bases: TGTGCCAGCAGATGGACCCGGGACAGGGGAATTGGAATTGGCTACACCTTC. Translation: CASRWTRDRGIGIGYTF.

The J gene is TRBJ2-6, the V gene TRBV20-1, with TRBD1 matching over 12 bases. The CDR3 is made up of 17 amino acids. Trimming removed 3 bases from V and 2 bases from J; junction bases left unmatched: 5. The germline V gene has CDR1 DFQATT and CDR2 SNEGSKA (reference sequence). In nucleotides, the CDR3 is TGCAGTGCTAGGGGGGGACAGGGGGCCGCTGGGGCCAACGTCCTGACTTTC. Its protein product is CSARGGQGAAGANVLTF.

Only a few counts were recorded for this clonotype. The genes are TRBV13 and TRBJ2-3; TRBD1 aligns across 11 bases. Germline CDR1 and CDR2: PRHDT and FYEKMQ (reference sequence). There are 21 residues in the CDR3. Germline trimming cut 4 bases from V and 1 base from J; bases unmatched to any gene: 19. The chain's CDR3 is CASSSIGDRDRGIRGTDTQYF. The CDR3 DNA sequence: TGTGCCAGCAGCTCAATCGGAGACCGGGACAGGGGGATAAGAGGCACAGATACGCAGTATTTT.

The chain couples TRBV7-9 to TRBJ1-2; D is unclear. Germline loops: CDR1 SEHNR, CDR2 FQNEAQ (reference sequence). V was pared by 2 bases and J by 5 bases, with 9 bases between. The CDR3 contains 13 residues. In DNA, the CDR3 is TGTGCCAGCAGCTTACCATCCGAGTATGGCTACACCTTC. Its protein is CASSLPSEYGYTF.

The chain couples TRBV6-1 to TRBJ2-2, with D perhaps TRBD1 or TRBD2 (6 bases each). Trimming pared 4 bases from V and 0 bases from J, leaving 12 bases between. CDR3 size: 16 residues. Germline lookup yields CDR1 MNHNS and CDR2 SASEGT. CDR3 in amino acids: CASSGLGQSNTGELFF. DNA of the CDR3: TGTGCCAGCAGTGGACTAGGACAGTCGAACACCGGGGAGCTGTTTTTT.

This chain joins TRBV5-1 and TRBJ2-5, with D maybe TRBD1 (7 bases). Germline V CDR1 and CDR2: SGHRS, YFSETQ. This CDR3 has 13 residues. Trimming took off 3 bases at V and 9 bases at J, with 15 bases between the two ends. For the CDR3, the DNA is TGCGCCAGCAGCTATCAGGGGGGTTGGCCCCAGTACTTC. It specifies CASSYQGGWPQYF.

This rearrangement joins TRBV27 to TRBJ1-1, with TRBD1 matching over 8 bases. The germline V gene has CDR1 MNHEY and CDR2 SMNVEV (reference sequence). V lost 6 bases and J lost 3; bases outside the gene matches: 6. The CDR3 sequence is 14 residues long. In DNA, the CDR3 is TGTGCCAGCAGCGAAACACAGGGGGACACTGAAGCTTTCTTT. This encodes CASSETQGDTEAFF.

V is TRBV7-9 and J is TRBJ1-2; TRBD1 matches 9 bases. J gave up 4 bases and V 5 bases, and 5 bases lay outside the gene matches. The CDR3 has 14 residues. Germline V gene sequence: CDR1 SEHNR, CDR2 FQNEAQ (reference sequence). The DNA for the CDR3 is TGTGCCAGCAGCGGGACAGGGTTAGTCTATGGCTACACCTTC. It codes for CASSGTGLVYGYTF. The full variable domain, with the rest looked up from reference TRBV7-9 and TRBJ1-2, is DTGVSQNPRHKITKRGQNVTFRCDPISEHNRLYWYRQTLGQGPEFLTYFQNEAQLEKSRLLSDRFSAERPKGSFSTLEIQRTEQGDSAMYLCASSGTGLVYGYTFGSGTRLTVV.

V gene TRBV6-5 combines with J gene TRBJ1-2; the D is unclear. Germline CDR1 is MNHEY and CDR2 is SVGAGI. The CDR3 spans 15 residues. The V end lost 4 bases, the J end lost 6 bases, and 18 bases lay between the germline ends. The CDR3 DNA follows: TGTGCCAGCAGTTGGGCCCCGGGAGACGGAGATGGCTACACCTTC. Its protein is CASSWAPGDGDGYTF.

This clonotype was seen at least ten times. The chain joins TRBV6-1 to TRBJ2-7; D is perhaps TRBD1 (7 bases). Trimming removed 7 bases at V and 7 bases at J, with 20 bases between. Germline-derived CDR1 and CDR2 are MNHNS and SASEGT. The CDR3 has 14 residues. The CDR3 spells CASNRGTEVSEQYF. In DNA form, the CDR3 reads TGTGCCAGCAACCGGGGGACAGAAGTATCGGAGCAGTACTTC.

This clonotype was counted between two and nine times. The rearrangement joins TRBV20-1 to TRBJ2-2, with a weak D call TRBD1 (5 bases). V was trimmed by 2 bases and J by 3 bases, leaving 13 bases between them. Germline V gene lookup returns CDR1 DFQATT and CDR2 SNEGSKA (reference sequence). The CDR3 contains 15 residues. CDR3 sequence reads: CSARRVGQDTGELFF. CDR3 DNA sequence: TGCAGTGCTAGAAGGGTCGGACAAGACACCGGGGAGCTGTTTTTT.

As regards this clonotype: Germline and junction disagree at one end, which may indicate a read error. The gene calls are TRBV5-1 and TRBJ2-7; D remains unclear. CDR1 is SGHRS, CDR2 YFSETQ, per germline. This CDR3 contains 16 residues. The CDR3 nucleotides read TGCGCCGGCAGCCCGTTTCCACCCCGGCACTCCTACGAGCAGTACTTC. Its translation is CAGSPFPPRHSYEQYF.